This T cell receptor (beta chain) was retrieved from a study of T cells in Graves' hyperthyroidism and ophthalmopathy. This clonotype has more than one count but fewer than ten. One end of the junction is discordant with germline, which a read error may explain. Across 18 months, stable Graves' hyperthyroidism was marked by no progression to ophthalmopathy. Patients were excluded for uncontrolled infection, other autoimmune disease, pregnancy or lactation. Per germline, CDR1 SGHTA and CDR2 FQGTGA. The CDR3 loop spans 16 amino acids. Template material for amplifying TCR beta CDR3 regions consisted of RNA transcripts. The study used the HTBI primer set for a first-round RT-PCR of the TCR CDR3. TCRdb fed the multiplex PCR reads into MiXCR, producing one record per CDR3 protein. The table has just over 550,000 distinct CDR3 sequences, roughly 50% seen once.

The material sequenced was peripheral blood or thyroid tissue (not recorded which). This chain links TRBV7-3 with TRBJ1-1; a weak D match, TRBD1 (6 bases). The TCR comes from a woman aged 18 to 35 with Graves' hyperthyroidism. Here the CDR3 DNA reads TGCGCCAGCAGGGCCGGGACAAACACCCCGAACACTGAAGCTTTCTTT. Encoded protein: CASRAGTNTPNTEAFF. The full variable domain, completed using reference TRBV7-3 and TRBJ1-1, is GAGVSQTPSNKVTEKGKYVELRCDPISGHTALYWYRQSLGQGPEFLIYFQGTGAADDSGLPNDRFFAVRPEGSVSTLKIQRTERGDSAVYLCASRAGTNTPNTEAFFGQGTRLTVV.